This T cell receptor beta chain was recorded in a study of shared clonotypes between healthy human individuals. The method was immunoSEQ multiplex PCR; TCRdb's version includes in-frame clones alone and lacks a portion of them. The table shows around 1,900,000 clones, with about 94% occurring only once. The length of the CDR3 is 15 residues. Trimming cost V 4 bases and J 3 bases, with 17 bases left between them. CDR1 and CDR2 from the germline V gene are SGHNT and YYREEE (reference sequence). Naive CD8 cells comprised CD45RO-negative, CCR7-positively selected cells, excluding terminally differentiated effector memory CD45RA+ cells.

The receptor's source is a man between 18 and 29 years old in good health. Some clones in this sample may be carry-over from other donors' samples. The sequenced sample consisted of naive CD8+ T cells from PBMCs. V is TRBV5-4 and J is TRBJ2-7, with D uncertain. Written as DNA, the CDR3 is TGTGCCAGCAGCCAGCGAGAAAGACTCTACTACGAGCAGTACTTC. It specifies CASSQRERLYYEQYF.